In its sample, the clone carrying this TCR beta chain was seen once. Per germline, CDR1 SGHRS and CDR2 YFSETQ. The CDR3 covers 15 residues. V lost 5 bases to trimming and J lost 8 bases, with 19 bases between them. Clones were sequenced by immunoSEQ multiplex PCR, and TCRdb holds only the in-frame ones, with some missing. In the table there are approximately 74,000 clones, 80% to 90% of which are singletons. The sample belongs to a study of blood T cell repertoires in COVID-19. The chain is built from TRBV5-1 and TRBJ1-4; D perhaps matches TRBD1 (5 bases). The sample comprised peripheral blood. The TCR originated in a woman at least 80 years old with active or convalescent COVID-19. CDR3 sequence reads: CASRKEGLLDEKLFF. The CDR3 region has the DNA TGCGCCAGCAGAAAGGAGGGGCTGCTTGACGAAAAACTGTTTTTT.